This passage covers 4 T cell receptor beta chains from one sample sequenced in a study of T cell responses to AZD1222 COVID-19 vaccine. TCRdb's table, derived via immunoSEQ multiplex PCR, lists solely in-frame clones and lacks some. The sample lists under 200,000 clones, roughly 92% seen once, with around 1.5% in the top ten. The sequenced sample was peripheral blood, obtained on day 0 of AZD1222 vaccination. All receptors derive from an adult in good health.

The chain uses TRBV7-2 and TRBJ2-3, with D perhaps matching TRBD1 (8 bases). Trimming stripped 2 bases from V and 5 bases from J, with 11 bases between. The CDR3 consists of 14 residues. CDR1 SGHTA and CDR2 FQGNSA come from the germline V gene. This chain's CDR3 is CASSLTGGGDTQYF. The CDR3 DNA follows: TGTGCCAGCAGCTTAACAGGGGGGGGAGATACGCAGTATTTT.

The gene calls are TRBV2 and TRBJ1-3; 8 positions match TRBD1. V lost 8 bases to trimming and J lost 2 bases; unmatched junction nucleotides: 5. The CDR3 has 14 residues. Germline V gives CDR1 SNHLY, CDR2 FYNNEI. The DNA for the CDR3 is TGTGCCAGCGGAACGACAGGGGCTGGAAACACCATATATTTT. Protein sequence: CASGTTGAGNTIYF.

The CDR3 nucleotides are TGTGCCAGCAGTTTATCGAAGGGGAGTGAGCAGTTCTTC. Translation gives CASSLSKGSEQFF. V usage is TRBV27 and J usage is TRBJ2-1; TRBD1 or TRBD2 may be the D gene (5 bases each). The CDR3 length is 13 residues. Per the germline V gene, CDR1 is MNHEY and CDR2 is SMNVEV (reference sequence). V gave up 0 bases and J gave up 9 bases, with 9 bases separating them.

The rearrangement uses TRBV28 and TRBJ1-5; maybe TRBD1 (6 bases). V was shortened by 6 bases and J by 3 bases, with 12 bases between the two germline ends. The CDR3 is made up of 14 amino acids. Germline CDR1 MDHEN, CDR2 SYDVKM. DNA of the CDR3: TGTGCCAGCAGGAGGGGACATCCCAATCAGCCCCAGCATTTT. It specifies CASRRGHPNQPQHF.